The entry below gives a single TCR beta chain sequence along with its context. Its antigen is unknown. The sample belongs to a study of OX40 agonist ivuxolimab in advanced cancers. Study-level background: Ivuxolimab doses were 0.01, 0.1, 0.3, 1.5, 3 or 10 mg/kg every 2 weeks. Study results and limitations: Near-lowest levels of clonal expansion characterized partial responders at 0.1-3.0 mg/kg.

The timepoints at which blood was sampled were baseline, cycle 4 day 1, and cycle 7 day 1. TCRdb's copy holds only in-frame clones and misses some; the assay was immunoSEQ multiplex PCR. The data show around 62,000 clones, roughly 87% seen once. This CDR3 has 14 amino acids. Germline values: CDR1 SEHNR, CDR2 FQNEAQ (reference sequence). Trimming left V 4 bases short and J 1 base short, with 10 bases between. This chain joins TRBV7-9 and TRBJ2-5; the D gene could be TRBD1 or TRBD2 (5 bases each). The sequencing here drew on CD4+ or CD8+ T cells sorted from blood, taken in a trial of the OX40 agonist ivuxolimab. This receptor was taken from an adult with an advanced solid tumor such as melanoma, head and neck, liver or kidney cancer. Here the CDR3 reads CASSYPGPQETQYF. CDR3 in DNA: TGTGCCAGCAGCTATCCGGGACCCCAAGAGACCCAGTACTTC.